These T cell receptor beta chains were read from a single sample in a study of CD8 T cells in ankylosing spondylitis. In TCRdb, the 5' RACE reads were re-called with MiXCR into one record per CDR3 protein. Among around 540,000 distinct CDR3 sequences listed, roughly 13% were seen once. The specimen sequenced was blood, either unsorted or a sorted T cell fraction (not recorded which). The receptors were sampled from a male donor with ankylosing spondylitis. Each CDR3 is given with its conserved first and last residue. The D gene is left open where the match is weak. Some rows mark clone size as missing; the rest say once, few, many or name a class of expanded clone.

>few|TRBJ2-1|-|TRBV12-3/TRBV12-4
CASSQHHNEQFF
TGTGCCAGCAGCCAGCATCACAATGAGCAGTTCTTC
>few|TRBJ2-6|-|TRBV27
CASSFRRGSSGANVLTF
TGTGCCAGCAGTTTTAGGAGGGGGTCCTCTGGGGCCAACGTCCTGACTTTC
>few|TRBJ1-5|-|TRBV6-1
CASALTMPGQPQHF
TGTGCCAGCGCATTAACCATGCCGGGCCAGCCCCAGCATTTT
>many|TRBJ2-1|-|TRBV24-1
CATSILLEQFF
TGTGCCACCAGTATCCTCCTTGAGCAGTTCTTC
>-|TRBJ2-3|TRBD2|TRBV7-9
CASSPGGGSADTQYF
TGTGCCAGCAGCCCCGGTGGCGGGAGCGCAGATACGCAGTATTTT
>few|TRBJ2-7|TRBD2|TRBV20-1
CSASGLAGEGYEQYF
TGCAGTGCCTCAGGACTAGCGGGAGAAGGGTACGAGCAGTACTTC
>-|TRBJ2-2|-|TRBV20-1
CSARVALEPGELFF
TGCAGTGCTAGAGTCGCTCTGGAACCCGGGGAGCTGTTTTTT
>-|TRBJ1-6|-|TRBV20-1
CSASSQQFYNSPLHF
TGCAGTGCTAGTTCACAACAGTTCTATAATTCACCCCTCCACTTT
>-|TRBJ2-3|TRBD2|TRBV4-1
CASSQPTASGDLHF
TGCGCCAGCAGCCAGCCAACGGCTAGCGGGGACCTCCATTTT
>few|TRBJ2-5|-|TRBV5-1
CASSLGTTAQETQYF
TGCGCCAGCAGCTTGGGGACAACCGCGCAAGAGACCCAGTACTTC
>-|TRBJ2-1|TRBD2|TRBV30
CAWSPGLAGREQFF
TGTGCCTGGAGTCCGGGACTAGCGGGTCGGGAGCAGTTCTTC
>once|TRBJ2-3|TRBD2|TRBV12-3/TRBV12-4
CASRGVREGRDTQYF
TGTGCCAGCAGGGGGGTGCGGGAGGGGAGGGATACGCAGTATTTT
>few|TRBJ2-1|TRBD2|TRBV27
CASRLGGTSGNYEQFF
TGTGCCAGCCGTTTAGGGGGGACTAGCGGGAATTATGAGCAGTTCTTC
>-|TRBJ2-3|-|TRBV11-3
CASSLRRISTDTQYF
TGTGCCAGCAGCCTCCGGCGGATTAGCACAGATACGCAGTATTTT
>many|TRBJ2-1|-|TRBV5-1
CASSLSVALANEQFF
TGCGCCAGCAGCTTGTCGGTCGCACTAGCCAATGAGCAGTTCTTC
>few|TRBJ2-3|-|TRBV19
CASSTSGFKVTDTQYF
TGTGCCAGTAGTACCTCGGGATTCAAAGTCACAGATACGCAGTATTTT
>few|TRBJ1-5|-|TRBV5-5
CASSLWVEGNQPQHF
TGTGCCAGCAGCTTGTGGGTGGAGGGTAATCAGCCCCAGCATTTT
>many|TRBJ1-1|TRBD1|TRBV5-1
CASSTQTGKVLAEAFF
TGCGCCAGCAGCACTCAGACAGGGAAGGTTTTGGCTGAAGCTTTCTTT
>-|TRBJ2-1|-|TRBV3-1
CASSRRPLRDTYNEQFF
TGTGCCAGCAGCCGAAGACCCCTAAGGGACACCTACAATGAGCAGTTCTTC
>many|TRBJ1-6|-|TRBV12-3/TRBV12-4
CASSFSEFSPLHF
TGTGCCAGCAGTTTTAGTGAGTTTTCACCCCTCCACTTT
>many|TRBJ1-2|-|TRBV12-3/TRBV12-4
CASSLLRGGYTF
TGTGCCAGCAGTTTACTTCGGGGGGGCTACACCTTC
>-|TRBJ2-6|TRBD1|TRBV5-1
CATQTGSGANVLTF
TGCGCCACCCAGACAGGGTCTGGGGCCAACGTCCTGACTTTC
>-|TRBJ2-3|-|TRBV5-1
CASSLARTNSRMSTDTQYF
TGCGCCAGCAGCTTGGCCCGGACTAACTCTAGGATGAGCACAGATACGCAGTATTTT
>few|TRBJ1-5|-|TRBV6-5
CASSLLDRRNQPQHF
TGTGCCAGCAGTCTACTAGATCGAAGGAATCAGCCCCAGCATTTT
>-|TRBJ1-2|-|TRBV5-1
CASSPSGSDGYTF
TGCGCCAGCAGCCCGTCAGGGAGTGATGGCTACACCTTC
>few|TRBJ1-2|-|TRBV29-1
CSATDGYTF
TGCAGCGCCACGGACGGCTACACCTTC
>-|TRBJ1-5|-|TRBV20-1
CSAWRSNQPQHF
TGCAGTGCTTGGAGGAGCAATCAGCCCCAGCATTTT
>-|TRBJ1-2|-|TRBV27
CASSSGRANYGYTF
TGTGCCAGCAGTTCGGGAAGAGCTAACTATGGCTACACCTTC
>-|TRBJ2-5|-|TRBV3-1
CASSHQGLTGRTQYF
TGTGCCAGCAGCCACCAAGGACTAACCGGCAGGACCCAGTACTTC
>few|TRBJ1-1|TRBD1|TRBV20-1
CSARESRGLPTEAFF
TGCAGTGCTAGAGAATCAAGGGGGCTTCCTACTGAAGCTTTCTTT
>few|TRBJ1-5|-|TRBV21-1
CSPPPRQDIEESQHF
TGTTCCCCACCCCCCCGGCAGGACATTGAGGAGTCCCAGCATTTT
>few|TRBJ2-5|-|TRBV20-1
CSAGTMQETQYF
TGCAGTGCTGGGACCATGCAAGAGACCCAGTACTTC
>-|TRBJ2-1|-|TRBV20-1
CSARDPRDSLNEQFF
TGCAGTGCTAGAGATCCCCGGGACTCCCTCAATGAGCAGTTCTTC
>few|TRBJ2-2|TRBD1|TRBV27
CASALLQGASNTGELFF
TGTGCCAGCGCCCTACTACAGGGGGCCTCGAACACCGGGGAGCTGTTTTTT
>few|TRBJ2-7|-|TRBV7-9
CASSPGTDAEYF
TGTGCCAGCAGCCCAGGGACCGATGCGGAGTACTTC
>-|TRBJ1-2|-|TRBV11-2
CASSLSRGALNYGYTF
TGTGCCAGCAGCTTATCCCGGGGGGCCCTTAACTATGGCTACACCTTC
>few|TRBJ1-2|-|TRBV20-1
CSASWGNYGYTF
TGCAGTGCTAGTTGGGGGAACTATGGCTACACCTTC
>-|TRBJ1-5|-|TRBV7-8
CASSLGGYNQPQHF
TGTGCCAGCAGCTTAGGAGGATACAATCAGCCCCAGCATTTT
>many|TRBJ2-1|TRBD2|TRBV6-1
CASSRRLAGVNGEQFF
TGTGCCAGCAGTCGAAGACTAGCGGGAGTTAATGGTGAGCAGTTCTTC
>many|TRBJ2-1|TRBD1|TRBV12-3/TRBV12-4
CASSFGPGTGQSPYNEQFF
TGTGCCAGCAGTTTCGGTCCCGGGACAGGCCAATCACCCTACAATGAGCAGTTCTTC
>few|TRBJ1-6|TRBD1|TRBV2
CASSEADRGSPLHF
TGTGCCAGCAGTGAAGCGGACAGGGGTTCACCCCTCCACTTT
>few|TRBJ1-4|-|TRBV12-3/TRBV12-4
CASRRTVGEEKLFF
TGTGCCAGCAGGAGGACGGTTGGAGAGGAAAAACTGTTTTTT
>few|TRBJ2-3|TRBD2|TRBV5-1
CASTLIGAGLTDTQYF
TGCGCCAGCACCTTAATCGGAGCGGGACTTACAGATACGCAGTATTTT
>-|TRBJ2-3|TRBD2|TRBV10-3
CAISDEREDTDTQYF
TGTGCCATCAGTGACGAGCGGGAGGACACAGATACGCAGTATTTT
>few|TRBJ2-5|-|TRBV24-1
CATSVPTPGLDKETQYF
TGTGCCACCAGTGTCCCGACCCCGGGACTTGATAAAGAGACCCAGTACTTC
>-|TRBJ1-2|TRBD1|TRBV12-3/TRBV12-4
CASSSGTGGSNYGYTF
TGTGCCAGCAGTTCGGGGACAGGGGGCTCTAACTATGGCTACACCTTC
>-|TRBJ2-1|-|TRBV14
CASRRGRGFDEQFF
TGTGCCAGCAGAAGGGGCAGGGGCTTCGATGAGCAGTTCTTC
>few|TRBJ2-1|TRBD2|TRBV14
CASSQGSSSGSVNEQFF
TGTGCCAGCAGCCAAGGTTCCAGCAGCGGGAGCGTAAATGAGCAGTTCTTC
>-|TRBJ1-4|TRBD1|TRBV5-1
CASSLGVQGATEKLFF
TGCGCCAGCAGCTTGGGCGTACAGGGGGCAACTGAAAAACTGTTTTTT
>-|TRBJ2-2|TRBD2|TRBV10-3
CATTHPGLDYVMDTGELFF
TGTGCCACGACCCACCCTGGACTAGATTACGTAATGGACACCGGGGAGCTGTTTTTT
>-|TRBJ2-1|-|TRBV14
CASSQSGGPYNEQFF
TGTGCCAGCAGCCAGAGCGGAGGACCCTACAATGAGCAGTTCTTC
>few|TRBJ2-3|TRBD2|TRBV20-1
CSAPDLAGGTDTQYF
TGCAGTGCCCCCGATCTAGCGGGAGGCACAGATACGCAGTATTTT
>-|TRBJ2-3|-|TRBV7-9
CASSLWGAEDTQYF
TGTGCCAGCAGCTTATGGGGGGCAGAAGATACGCAGTATTTT